This T cell receptor beta chain was documented in a study of blood T cell repertoires in COVID-19 (dated by TCRdb to about 2020). Looking at the study overall: Samples from collaborators originated in the United States, Italy and Spain and spanned both the acute and convalescent phases of COVID-19. Sample metadata almost always included a de-identified subject ID, COVID-19 status, age in years and sex. Subjects who had been exposed to COVID-19, were actively infected with it, or had recovered from it provided the deeply sampled blood TCRbeta repertoires that made up the dataset. The prospective study material was composed of cDNA or gDNA derived from T cells, B-cell-depleted T cells, or PBMCs. A freely available public database, intended as a resource for researchers studying the immune response to SARS-CoV-2, is where the repertoires were released. Where available, HLA class I and class II types were taken from metadata supplied by the sample provider and were not determined by assay-based typing. Samples came from the ongoing ImmuneRACE study (first 160 participants) plus 1,254 subjects from 6 global collaborators. The paper's findings and limits, for the study overall: The amount of clinical and demographic metadata varied by source and participant and was provided uncurated.

Trimmed from V: 6 bases; trimmed from J: 6 bases; junction bases lacking a gene match: 11. The germline V gene supplies CDR1 MNHEY and CDR2 SVGEGT. The CDR3 sequence holds 15 residues, the cysteine and valine included. The CDR3 DNA has 45 bases and is translated from base 1. Worth noting for this clone: The specificity of this receptor is unknown. No much larger clone exists at a distance of one base, and base qualities are not known.

One collaborating source in Seattle enrolled patients while the patients were actively infected and followed the patients over time throughout the course of disease. Whole blood was collected in K2EDTA tubes by collaborating institutions according to the institutions' own protocols. Collaborator samples were shipped for TCRbeta analysis as frozen whole blood, isolated PBMCs, or DNA extracted from either sample type. TCRbeta CDR3 regions were amplified from genomic DNA by means of the immunoSEQ Assay, a bias-controlled multiplex PCR. From the authors' description of their analysis: The number of nucleated cells in each sample was estimated from the amplification of reference gene primers within the assay. To quantify the absolute abundance of each unique TCRbeta CDR3 rearrangement, sequence reads were collapsed and filtered. For each sample, productive Simpson clonality was calculated by taking the square root of Simpson's diversity index across productive rearrangements. Not all clones reach the TCRdb copy of this immuneACCESS table, which keeps in-frame sequences only. Checked studies attribute under half of the gap to unresolved V genes and leave the rest unexplained. The DNA was the basis for D and trimming; V, J and clone size are from that table. The sample records about 320,000 clones, approximately 88% of which are singletons. The ten largest make up approximately 1.6% of the sample.

The source material was peripheral blood. The chain is made from TRBV6-2 or TRBV6-3 and TRBJ2-7, and TRBD1 matches 10 of the central bases. The TCR originated in a woman aged 30 to 39 with COVID-19, enrolled during active disease. The CDR3 corresponds to CASSHTGTGDLEQYV. At the DNA level, the sequence is TGTGCCAGCAGCCACACCGGGACAGGGGATCTCGAGCAGTACGTC.